A selection of T cell receptor beta chains follows, all from one sample in a study of T cells after yellow fever vaccination. A single record per CDR3 protein comes from TCRdb applying MiXCR to the 5' RACE reads. The data show approximately 250,000 distinct CDR3 sequences, around 6.7% seen once. The sample here was CD4+ T cells sorted from PBMCs, taken on the day of the yellow fever booster vaccination. These receptors were collected from a man aged 25-45 years who received the YFV17D yellow fever vaccine. The CDR3 runs from the conserved cysteine through the conserved F or W. A D gene is named only where the DNA matches it firmly. Not all rows give a size; the values are once, few, many and, for expanded clones, a class.

.	many	TRBV7-9	TRBJ2-5	CASTVEETQYF	TGTGCCAGCACCGTAGAAGAGACCCAGTACTTC
.	.	TRBV14	TRBJ2-1	CASSQGGTNNDEQFF	TGTGCCAGCAGCCAAGGGGGGACGAACAACGATGAGCAGTTCTTC
TRBD1	few	TRBV20-1	TRBJ1-2	CSGTGANYGYTF	TGCAGTGGGACAGGAGCTAACTATGGCTACACCTTC
.	many	TRBV20-1	TRBJ2-1	CSANRGYNEQFF	TGCAGTGCCAACCGGGGATACAATGAGCAGTTCTTC
.	few	TRBV20-1	TRBJ1-5	CSATGFKSNQPQHF	TGCAGTGCTACAGGGTTCAAGAGCAATCAGCCCCAGCATTTT
.	.	TRBV5-1	TRBJ2-3	CASSLHGVADTQYF	TGCGCCAGCAGCTTGCATGGGGTTGCAGATACGCAGTATTTT
TRBD2	few	TRBV12-3/TRBV12-4	TRBJ2-3	CASSLTSGRAF	TGTGCCAGCAGTTTGACTAGCGGGAGAGCTTTC
.	.	TRBV6-1	TRBJ2-7	CASSQAALLYEQYF	TGTGCCAGCAGCCAAGCAGCCCTCCTATACGAGCAGTACTTC
.	few	TRBV5-5	TRBJ1-1	CASTLSGGAMNTEAFF	TGTGCCAGCACCCTTTCGGGGGGCGCCATGAACACTGAAGCTTTCTTT
.	few	TRBV27	TRBJ2-7	CASGQSSYEQYF	TGTGCCAGCGGACAAAGCTCCTACGAGCAGTACTTC
.	.	TRBV18	TRBJ2-2	CASSIGIYTGELFF	TGTGCCAGCTCAATTGGGATTTACACCGGGGAGCTGTTTTTT
.	.	TRBV4-2	TRBJ1-1	CASSQAGGYTEAFF	TGTGCCAGCAGCCAAGCGGGGGGGTACACTGAAGCTTTCTTT
TRBD1	few	TRBV20-1	TRBJ1-1	CSAPLGTGNTEAFF	TGCAGTGCTCCTCTTGGGACAGGGAACACTGAAGCTTTCTTT
TRBD2	many	TRBV7-2	TRBJ2-3	CASSFSSGLTDTQYF	TGTGCCAGCAGCTTCTCTAGCGGCCTCACAGATACGCAGTATTTT
.	few	TRBV4-1	TRBJ2-2	CASSQGVQGLTGELFF	TGCGCCAGCAGCCAAGGGGTGCAGGGCCTAACCGGGGAGCTGTTTTTT
TRBD1	many	TRBV29-1	TRBJ1-2	CSAWDPGQTIYGYTF	TGCAGCGCCTGGGATCCGGGACAGACTATCTATGGCTACACCTTC
TRBD1	.	TRBV19	TRBJ1-1	CATKIIDRDTEAFF	TGTGCCACTAAGATTATCGACAGGGACACTGAAGCTTTCTTT
TRBD2	.	TRBV20-1	TRBJ2-7	CSAGGLAEPYEQYF	TGCAGTGCTGGAGGACTAGCGGAGCCCTACGAGCAGTACTTC
TRBD1	few	TRBV19	TRBJ1-5	CASSLRQGEPQHF	TGTGCCAGTAGCCTGCGCCAGGGGGAGCCCCAGCATTTT
.	.	TRBV18	TRBJ2-1	CASSRTNLGTPNNEQFF	TGTGCCAGCTCACGAACCAACCTCGGGACTCCTAACAATGAGCAGTTCTTC
.	many	TRBV7-9	TRBJ2-3	CASSLGQPSTDTQYF	TGTGCCAGCAGCTTAGGGCAGCCTTCCACAGATACGCAGTATTTT
.	many	TRBV14	TRBJ2-3	CASSRLGGAGTQYF	TGTGCCAGCAGCCGTCTCGGAGGGGCGGGTACGCAGTATTTT
TRBD2	many	TRBV3-1	TRBJ2-5	CASSNREDEAETQYF	TGTGCCAGCAGCAACCGGGAGGACGAGGCGGAGACCCAGTACTTC
TRBD2	many	TRBV28	TRBJ2-1	CASLPTSVTEQFF	TGTGCCAGCCTCCCTACTAGCGTCACTGAGCAGTTCTTC
TRBD1	few	TRBV6-1	TRBJ2-7	CASTGDREYEQYF	TGTGCCAGCACAGGGGACAGGGAGTACGAGCAGTACTTC
TRBD2	many	TRBV6-6	TRBJ2-5	CASRRTSAETQYF	TGTGCCAGCAGAAGGACTAGCGCAGAGACCCAGTACTTC
TRBD2	.	TRBV7-8	TRBJ2-7	CASSPPGGREGRYEQYF	TGTGCCAGCAGTCCACCCGGCGGGCGGGAGGGCCGGTACGAGCAGTACTTC
TRBD2	many	TRBV20-1	TRBJ2-3	CSALTSGKDTQYF	TGCAGTGCGTTGACTAGCGGCAAGGATACGCAGTATTTT
.	few	TRBV20-1	TRBJ2-3	CSATHSDTQYF	TGCAGTGCGACGCACAGCGATACGCAGTATTTT
.	.	TRBV20-1	TRBJ2-7	CSAQGTSFGEQYF	TGCAGTGCTCAGGGGACCTCCTTCGGGGAGCAGTACTTC
.	many	TRBV19	TRBJ2-2	CASSNGPVAGELFF	TGTGCCAGTAGTAATGGACCCGTTGCTGGGGAGCTGTTTTTT
.	.	TRBV7-2	TRBJ2-1	CASSRWVGLEFF	TGTGCCAGCAGCCGGTGGGTGGGATTAGAGTTCTTC
TRBD1	.	TRBV20-1	TRBJ2-7	CSALLTGVDEQYF	TGCAGTGCTTTGTTGACAGGGGTCGACGAGCAGTACTTC
.	.	TRBV7-9	TRBJ2-3	CASSLDGGTRTDTQYF	TGTGCCAGCAGCTTAGACGGCGGGACCCGCACAGATACGCAGTATTTT
TRBD1	few	TRBV9	TRBJ2-1	CASSGGGQGSNEQFF	TGTGCCAGCAGCGGGGGGGGACAGGGATCCAATGAGCAGTTCTTC
.	.	TRBV6-1	TRBJ2-1	CASSEDSGLYNEQFF	TGTGCCAGCAGTGAGGACAGCGGGTTATACAATGAGCAGTTCTTC
.	many	TRBV6-6	TRBJ2-1	CASSGGYNEQFF	TGTGCCAGCAGCGGAGGGTACAATGAGCAGTTCTTC
.	few	TRBV3-1	TRBJ1-4	CASSQRTGAIGEKLFF	TGTGCCAGCAGCCAACGTACGGGGGCGATAGGGGAAAAACTGTTTTTT
.	many	TRBV6-1	TRBJ1-3	CASTEYLGGNTIYF	TGTGCCAGCACTGAATACCTCGGAGGAAACACCATATATTTT
.	.	TRBV5-1	TRBJ2-5	CASSLLGPQETQYF	TGCGCCAGCAGCTTGTTGGGACCCCAAGAGACCCAGTACTTC
.	many	TRBV20-1	TRBJ2-1	CSAQSWRKYNEQFF	TGCAGTGCCCAAAGCTGGCGGAAGTACAATGAGCAGTTCTTC
.	.	TRBV29-1	TRBJ2-1	CSARTGPGTYNEQFF	TGCAGCGCTAGGACGGGACCCGGTACCTACAATGAGCAGTTCTTC
TRBD1	.	TRBV5-5	TRBJ2-2	CASSLQGALNTGELFF	TGTGCCAGCAGCTTACAGGGGGCCTTAAACACCGGGGAGCTGTTTTTT
.	few	TRBV7-2	TRBJ2-2	CASSLVSRGNTGELFF	TGTGCCAGCAGCTTAGTCTCGCGGGGAAACACCGGGGAGCTGTTTTTT
.	few	TRBV20-1	TRBJ2-5	CSARTIQETQYF	TGCAGTGCCCGGACTATCCAAGAGACCCAGTACTTC
.	.	TRBV6-1	TRBJ1-5	CASSRGYSNQPQHF	TGTGCCAGCAGCCGGGGGTATAGCAATCAGCCCCAGCATTTT
.	few	TRBV7-2	TRBJ2-5	CASSPPPISYIETQYF	TGTGCCAGCAGCCCGCCCCCCATTTCCTATATCGAGACCCAGTACTTC
.	many	TRBV20-1	TRBJ2-7	CSAPFQGPTGTAWVF	TGCAGTGCTCCTTTCCAGGGGCCAACAGGAACTGCGTGGGTTTTC
.	.	TRBV20-1	TRBJ1-6	CSARKPSSYNSPLHF	TGCAGTGCTAGGAAACCGAGCTCCTATAATTCACCCCTCCACTTT
.	.	TRBV5-1	TRBJ2-1	CASSLDAGLSYNEQFF	TGCGCCAGCAGCTTGGACGCGGGCCTATCCTACAATGAGCAGTTCTTC
TRBD1	many	TRBV27	TRBJ2-5	CASRKDRVETQYF	TGTGCCAGCAGGAAGGACAGGGTAGAGACCCAGTACTTC
.	.	TRBV29-1	TRBJ2-7	CSVVVPTLRDEQYF	TGCAGCGTTGTTGTTCCGACACTCCGAGACGAGCAGTACTTC
.	few	TRBV5-1	TRBJ2-2	CATTENTGELFF	TGCGCCACCACTGAGAACACCGGGGAGCTGTTTTTT
TRBD2	.	TRBV6-6	TRBJ2-1	CASNIAGVREQFF	TGTGCCAGCAATATAGCGGGAGTACGGGAGCAGTTCTTC
.	.	TRBV7-9	TRBJ2-3	CASTPRGDTDTQYF	TGTGCCAGCACCCCCAGAGGGGACACAGATACGCAGTATTTT
.	.	TRBV5-6	TRBJ1-2	CAMSPGGLYGYTF	TGTGCCATGAGCCCCGGGGGGCTGTATGGCTACACCTTC
TRBD1	once	TRBV6-1	TRBJ1-1	CASSWGQGGKAFF	TGTGCCAGCAGCTGGGGACAGGGAGGAAAAGCTTTCTTT
.	.	TRBV3-1	TRBJ2-3	CASSQTVADTQYF	TGTGCCAGCAGCCAGACCGTCGCAGATACGCAGTATTTT
TRBD1	.	TRBV2	TRBJ1-2	CASRAAGGIRGYTF	TGTGCCAGCAGGGCAGCAGGGGGCATACGGGGCTACACCTTC